This is a list of T cell receptor beta chains from one sample in a study of cytomegalovirus exposure and HLA in healthy donors. The table came from immunoSEQ multiplex PCR; TCRdb's copy has only in-frame clones and leaves some out. The data contain 140,000 or so clones, 75% to 90% of them seen just once; the ten biggest clones take up 2.5% to 3%. Sequenced sample: PBMCs. These receptor sequences come from a woman aged 30 to 39 in good health and CMV-seronegative. Each CDR3 is given with its conserved first and last residue. A D gene is named only where the DNA matches it firmly. Clone size appears in some rows only: once, few, many, or a class for an expanded clone.

V: TRBV19; D: TRBD2; size: NA; J: TRBJ2-1; DNA: TGTGCCAGCAGGACTAGCGGGAGCCATGGCAATGAGCAGTTCTTC; CDR3: CASRTSGSHGNEQFF
V: TRBV19; D: NA; size: NA; J: TRBJ2-5; DNA: TGTGCCAGTAGGGCTGCCAGGTCCCAAGAGACCCAGTACTTC; CDR3: CASRAARSQETQYF
V: TRBV27; D: TRBD1; size: NA; J: TRBJ1-5; DNA: TGTGCCAGCAGACCGACAGGGGCCGGCAATCAGCCCCAGCATTTT; CDR3: CASRPTGAGNQPQHF
V: TRBV6-5; D: NA; size: few; J: TRBJ2-1; DNA: TGTGCCAGCAGTTACACAGGGATGAACGATGAGCAGTTCTTC; CDR3: CASSYTGMNDEQFF
V: TRBV5-1; D: NA; size: NA; J: TRBJ2-1; DNA: TGCGCCAGCAGGATGAGCGGGCGAGCCCACAATGAGCAGTTCTTC; CDR3: CASRMSGRAHNEQFF
V: TRBV14; D: NA; size: NA; J: TRBJ2-1; DNA: TGTGCCAGCAGCCAAGATCTAAGAGACAGTGCGTACAAAGGGCAGTTCTTC; CDR3: CASSQDLRDSAYKGQFF
V: TRBV30; D: TRBD1; size: NA; J: TRBJ1-1; DNA: TGTGCCTGGAGTGTAACCCCCTATCAACAGGGGATAAGCACTGAAGCTTTCTTT; CDR3: CAWSVTPYQQGISTEAFF
V: TRBV4-3; D: NA; size: NA; J: TRBJ2-1; DNA: TGCGCCAGCAGCCAAGATCCGCGGGAGCAGTTCTTC; CDR3: CASSQDPREQFF
V: TRBV4-1; D: TRBD1; size: NA; J: TRBJ1-6; DNA: TGCGCCAGCAGCCAAGGGACAGGGTTGGTCTCACCCCTCCACTTT; CDR3: CASSQGTGLVSPLHF
V: TRBV7-9; D: NA; size: NA; J: TRBJ2-7; DNA: TGTGCCAGCAGCCTAGGGGGACTCACCTACGAGCAGTACTTC; CDR3: CASSLGGLTYEQYF
V: TRBV7-6; D: NA; size: NA; J: TRBJ2-2; DNA: TGTGCCAGCAGCTCTGCCCGGGTTAACACCGGGGAGCTGTTTTTT; CDR3: CASSSARVNTGELFF
V: TRBV30; D: TRBD1; size: NA; J: TRBJ2-5; DNA: TGTGCCTGGACCGGGACAGGGGGGGAGACCCAGTACTTC; CDR3: CAWTGTGGETQYF
V: TRBV11-2; D: TRBD1; size: NA; J: TRBJ1-2; DNA: TGTGCCAGCAGCTTAGCCGGGACAGCTTTCTCGGACCCGTATGGCTACACCTTC; CDR3: CASSLAGTAFSDPYGYTF
V: TRBV9; D: TRBD1; size: NA; J: TRBJ1-1; DNA: TGTGCCAGCAGCAGGCGGACAGGGCGTGATTCTGAAGCTTTCTTT; CDR3: CASSRRTGRDSEAFF
V: TRBV7-2; D: TRBD1; size: NA; J: TRBJ1-5; DNA: TGTGCCAGCAGCCGAGAGTGGACAGGGACAATTCAGCCCCAGCATTTT; CDR3: CASSREWTGTIQPQHF
V: TRBV19; D: TRBD1; size: NA; J: TRBJ1-6; DNA: TGTGCCAGTAGTATTGGACAGGGGAATTCACCCCTCCACTTT; CDR3: CASSIGQGNSPLHF
V: TRBV29-1; D: NA; size: few; J: TRBJ2-3; DNA: TGCAGCGTTGAAACTTACGGGAGTTTAAGCACAGATACGCAGTATTTT; CDR3: CSVETYGSLSTDTQYF
V: TRBV7-9; D: NA; size: NA; J: TRBJ2-1; DNA: TGTGCCAGCAGCTTAGGTGGGACACACTACAATGAGCAGTTCTTC; CDR3: CASSLGGTHYNEQFF
V: TRBV7-2; D: NA; size: NA; J: TRBJ1-1; DNA: TGTGCCAGCAGCCTAAGACAGGTTTCGTTTGTCGCTGAAGCTTTCTTT; CDR3: CASSLRQVSFVAEAFF
V: TRBV5-1; D: NA; size: NA; J: TRBJ2-3; DNA: TGCGCCAGCAGCTTGACTGCAGACGGGGATACGCAGTATTTT; CDR3: CASSLTADGDTQYF
V: TRBV5-1; D: TRBD2; size: NA; J: TRBJ2-5; DNA: TGCGCCAGCAGCCGCCAGACTAGCGGACAAGAGACCCAGTACTTC; CDR3: CASSRQTSGQETQYF
V: TRBV19; D: NA; size: NA; J: TRBJ1-1; DNA: TGTGCCAGTACAAGCAGGGGCCAGTGGACCCCCCAGTATCGGATGAACACTGAAGCTTTCTTT; CDR3: CASTSRGQWTPQYRMNTEAFF
V: TRBV5-1; D: TRBD2; size: once; J: TRBJ2-3; DNA: TGCGCCAGCAGCTTGGTTTCGGGGGGGGTCACAGATACGCAGTATTTT; CDR3: CASSLVSGGVTDTQYF
V: TRBV6-5; D: TRBD2; size: NA; J: TRBJ2-1; DNA: TGTGCCAGCAGTCCCCCGCGGGGGGGATACAATGAGCAGTTCTTC; CDR3: CASSPPRGGYNEQFF
V: TRBV7-3; D: NA; size: NA; J: TRBJ2-3; DNA: TGTTCCAGCAGCCCATCAGGTGGGGCATCTTTGGATACGCAGTATTTT; CDR3: CSSSPSGGASLDTQYF
V: TRBV27; D: NA; size: NA; J: TRBJ1-2; DNA: TGTGCCAGCAGTCCCAGGATGGTGTCGATCTATGGCTACACCTTC; CDR3: CASSPRMVSIYGYTF
V: TRBV12-5; D: NA; size: NA; J: TRBJ2-1; DNA: TGTGCTAGTGGTTTGGTACTAATTGGGGGGGCCAATGAGCAGTTCTTC; CDR3: CASGLVLIGGANEQFF
V: TRBV5-4; D: NA; size: NA; J: TRBJ2-6; DNA: TGTGCCATCTCGAAAGGGGACTCTGGGGCCAACGTCCTGACTTTC; CDR3: CAISKGDSGANVLTF
V: TRBV5-6; D: NA; size: few; J: TRBJ2-2; DNA: TGTGCCAGCAGCTTCCCCGCGAACACCGGGGAGCTGTTTTTT; CDR3: CASSFPANTGELFF
V: TRBV5-8; D: TRBD2; size: NA; J: TRBJ2-7; DNA: TGTGCCAGCAGCTTGGGCGATACGGAGGGAGGGAACTACGAGCAGTACTTC; CDR3: CASSLGDTEGGNYEQYF
V: TRBV6-5; D: NA; size: few; J: TRBJ2-6; DNA: TGTGCCAGCAGTTTCGAAGGGGGCTCTGGGGCCAACGTCCTGACTTTC; CDR3: CASSFEGGSGANVLTF
V: TRBV7-9; D: NA; size: NA; J: TRBJ2-3; DNA: TGTGCCAGCAGCCCGACTGGTAGGTTTTCCTGGACAGATACGCAGTATTTT; CDR3: CASSPTGRFSWTDTQYF
V: TRBV7-6; D: TRBD2; size: NA; J: TRBJ2-1; DNA: TGTGCCAGCAGCTCGGGACTAGCGGGAGTCAATGAGCAGTTCTTC; CDR3: CASSSGLAGVNEQFF
V: TRBV14; D: NA; size: NA; J: TRBJ1-4; DNA: TGTGCCAGCAGCCGAGAAGACAGAGGACGTGAAAAACTGTTTTTT; CDR3: CASSREDRGREKLFF
V: TRBV5-8; D: NA; size: NA; J: TRBJ2-5; DNA: TGTGCCAGCAGCTTGGCGGTTCGGACAATAGAGACCCAGTACTTC; CDR3: CASSLAVRTIETQYF
V: TRBV5-1; D: NA; size: NA; J: TRBJ1-6; DNA: TGCGCCAGCAGGGGGCTTAGCTCCTATAATTCACCCCTCCACTTT; CDR3: CASRGLSSYNSPLHF
V: TRBV7-6; D: NA; size: NA; J: TRBJ1-1; DNA: TGTGCCAGCAGCGAACAGGGTTGGGGCACTGAAGCTTTCTTT; CDR3: CASSEQGWGTEAFF
V: TRBV19; D: NA; size: NA; J: TRBJ2-7; DNA: TGTGCCAGTAGTATAGGACTAGTCTACGAGCAGTACTTC; CDR3: CASSIGLVYEQYF
V: TRBV10-3; D: NA; size: NA; J: TRBJ1-4; DNA: TGTGCCATCAGCGAACAGTCCCGGAATGAAAAACTGTTTTTT; CDR3: CAISEQSRNEKLFF
V: TRBV7-9; D: NA; size: NA; J: TRBJ1-6; DNA: TGTGCCAGCAGCAGTCACTGGTCTAATTCACCCCTCCACTTT; CDR3: CASSSHWSNSPLHF
V: TRBV18; D: NA; size: NA; J: TRBJ1-1; DNA: TGTGCCAGCTCAACGAGGATACTGCAGGGGAGATTCATGAACACTGAAGCTTTCTTT; CDR3: CASSTRILQGRFMNTEAFF
V: TRBV27; D: NA; size: NA; J: TRBJ1-1; DNA: TGTGCCAGCAGTCGTACAGGGTTAAACACTGAAGCTTTCTTT; CDR3: CASSRTGLNTEAFF
V: TRBV11-2; D: NA; size: NA; J: TRBJ2-4; DNA: TGTGCCAGCAGCTTGGGCGACAGCGTTCAGTACTTC; CDR3: CASSLGDSVQYF
V: TRBV5-1; D: NA; size: few; J: TRBJ1-4; DNA: TGCGCCAGCAGCTTGGAGGCGGGGGGGGGTGAAAAACTGTTTTTT; CDR3: CASSLEAGGGEKLFF
V: TRBV5-1; D: NA; size: NA; J: TRBJ2-3; DNA: TGCGCCAGCAGCCCCCGATCTCGCGGAAGCACAGATACGCAGTATTTT; CDR3: CASSPRSRGSTDTQYF
V: TRBV15; D: NA; size: NA; J: TRBJ2-5; DNA: TGTGCCACCAGCAGAGAAGTACGAGCGGGAGAGACCCAGTACTTC; CDR3: CATSREVRAGETQYF
V: TRBV7-2; D: NA; size: NA; J: TRBJ2-7; DNA: TGTGCCAGCAGCTTAGTAGGGGGAGGGCAGACGATCTCCTACGAGCAGTACTTC; CDR3: CASSLVGGGQTISYEQYF
V: TRBV9; D: NA; size: NA; J: TRBJ1-3; DNA: TGTGCCAGCAGCCCGATGAGCTTCTCTGGAAACACCATATATTTT; CDR3: CASSPMSFSGNTIYF